This T cell receptor (beta chain) was captured by sequencing in a study of Graves' ophthalmopathy and Graves' hyperthyroidism. About the research overall: Before any treatment, peripheral blood was taken at the initial diagnosis.

This clonotype was recorded at least ten times. Antigen specificity is unknown. Amplification targeted the TCR beta CDR3 regions, with RNA transcripts as the source material. Second-round multiplex PCR came after first-round RT-PCR with HTBI primers. A single record per CDR3 protein comes from TCRdb applying MiXCR to the multiplex PCR reads. The sample lists approximately 160,000 distinct CDR3 sequences, 30% to 45% seen once, with roughly 6% in the top ten. The CDR3 extends over 14 amino acids. Germline assignment: CDR1 DFQATT and CDR2 SNEGSKA (reference sequence). The study, taken as a whole, reports: Blood also harbored most expanded thyroid clonotypes above 0.001 frequency.

Input material: peripheral blood. The sequence was obtained from a middle-aged woman with Graves' ophthalmopathy. This chain connects TRBV20-1 to TRBJ1-5; no definite D call. The J call may not be correct, given that the DNA end is closer to TRBJ2-3. For the CDR3, the DNA is TGCAGTGCTAGGACAAGAATTAGCAATCAGCCCCAGTATTTT. Protein product: CSARTRISNQPQYF.